One TCR beta chain is described in this entry. This clonotype occurred a few times. It lacks a known antigen. No qualities accompany the bases; no much larger clone lies one base away. Hyperthyroidism patients were aged 18 to 65 years and newly diagnosed, with disease duration of less than 2 months. The study excluded patients with uncontrolled infections, other autoimmune diseases, pregnancy or lactation. Diagnoses relied on clinical symptoms, serum thyroxine and TRAb, thyroid ultrasound and orbital computed tomography. For progressor patients, blood was drawn at the first diagnosis of hyperthyroidism, before any ophthalmopathy symptoms had appeared. PBMCs were separated from roughly 10 ml of fresh peripheral blood using Ficoll-Paque density gradient centrifugation. Progressor patients were defined as those initially diagnosed with Graves' hyperthyroidism in whom ophthalmopathy developed during follow-up. Total RNA was extracted using Trizol reagent, and RNA quality was assessed on an Agilent 2100 Bioanalyzer.

This sample was taken from a study of T cells in Graves' hyperthyroidism and ophthalmopathy (dated by TCRdb to the late 2010s). Notes on the research overall: Peripheral blood was collected at initial diagnosis, before any treatment. According to the paper, TCR Vbeta CDR3 sequencing was carried out on roughly 130 peripheral blood samples, which came from fewer than 50 ophthalmopathy, around 75 hyperthyroidism and around 17 progressor patients. To identify distinguishing TCR V-J signatures, a discovery cohort of some 100 patients was used, comprising some 43 with Graves' ophthalmopathy and roughly 60 with stable Graves' hyperthyroidism. The study also compared thyroid tissue and blood T-cell repertoires from about 6 Graves' hyperthyroidism patients. After sampling, hyperthyroidism patients received methimazole starting at 30 mg daily, and ophthalmopathy patients received high-dose intravenous methylprednisolone. The roughly 91 discovery patients were randomly split 7:3 into training and test sets. Prospective prediction of ophthalmopathy was tested in an independent validation cohort consisting of some 20 hyperthyroidism patients and some 15 patients who later progressed to ophthalmopathy.

CDR1 and CDR2 were assigned from the germline V gene as SGDLS and YYNGEE. Inclusive of the bounding cysteine and phenylalanine, the CDR3 is 15 residues long. Left in the record is the CDR3 DNA by itself, 45 bases read in frame from the first base. From V the trimming removes 4 bases and from J it removes 8 bases, while the gene matches leave 10 bases of the junction unaccounted for. TCR beta CDR3 regions were amplified from RNA transcripts. A first-round RT-PCR of the TCR CDR3 used the HTBI primer set with the Qiagen OneStep RT-PCR kit. Libraries were constructed in a second round of multiplex PCR, after which size selection and purification were performed. Libraries were sequenced paired-end with 100 bp reads on an Illumina HiSeq2000. Regarding the original processing steps: Raw data were processed with SOAPnuke, discarding reads with adapters, uncalled bases, mean Phred below 15, or no exact constant-primer or identifier match. High-quality paired reads were merged with COPE v1.2.5, and unique nucleotide sequences were defined as clonotypes. MiTCR v1.1 was used to align clonotypes to the IMGT TRBV, TRBD and TRBJ reference segments. Analysis was restricted to V-J combinations with a frequency above 0.0001, which covered about 99% of repertoires. The TCS score was defined as F50 (clonal expansion) divided by E x V (chaos), with BLOSUM62-based TCRdist calculated between CDR3 peptides within each V-J. Welch's t-statistics and random forest reduced 450 to 600 V-J features to 13, which were used in a naive Bayes classifier (R e1071). TCRdb redid the processing of the public reads, applying fastp at Q25 and MiXCR, and retained in-frame beta chains. Rows with one shared CDR3 protein collapse into an entry with the most common genes and DNA. Here the V and J calls rest on TCRdb's processing, not on the authors' analysis. The sample includes 550,000 to 850,000 distinct CDR3 sequences, with 18% observed a single time. Around 15% of the sample belongs to the ten largest clones.

Study-wide findings and limitations: In validation, the model predicted progression to ophthalmopathy with just under 71% sensitivity and about 73% specificity, a median of about 6 months before onset. Most expanded thyroid clonotypes (frequency above 0.001) were also detected in blood, a finding suggesting that blood repertoires may reflect thyroid immune responses. No statistical method was used to fix the sample size in advance, and group allocation was not hidden from the investigators. A model built on a 13 V-J signature distinguished ophthalmopathy from stable hyperthyroidism, reaching about 88% sensitivity and about 81% specificity in cross-validation and 80%/75% in testing.

Here the chain combines TRBV9 and TRBJ1-4; 8 junctional bases match TRBD1. The source of this sequence is a woman between 50 and 59 years old with Graves' hyperthyroidism that later progressed to Graves' ophthalmopathy. Sequencing used blood. The DNA is TGTGCCAGCAGCCCGGAAGGGACAGGTAGCGAAAAACTGTTTTTT. It encodes CASSPEGTGSEKLFF.